Listed below are T cell receptor beta chains from one sample, sequenced in a study of CD8 T cells in ankylosing spondylitis. TCRdb recomputed calls from the 5' RACE reads with MiXCR, one row per CDR3 protein. The sample comprises 100,000 to 150,000 distinct CDR3 sequences, approximately 6.8% of which are singletons, and roughly an eighth rests with the top ten. The material sequenced was blood, either unsorted or a sorted T cell fraction (not recorded which). The receptors shown here come from a male donor with ankylosing spondylitis or in good health (not recorded which). Both conserved end residues are part of each CDR3. A D gene is named only where the DNA matches it firmly. Size is omitted from some rows. Given values are once, few, many or a class for expanded clones.

12	-	TRBV30	many	TRBJ2-1	TGTGCCTGGAGGCCAGGGAACAATGAGCAGTTCTTC	CAWRPGNNEQFF
18	TRBD1	TRBV20-1	many	TRBJ1-5	TGCAGTGCTAGAGAGAGTGGGGGACAGATCTATAGCAATCAGCCCCAGCATTTT	CSARESGGQIYSNQPQHF
15	TRBD2	TRBV20-1	many	TRBJ2-1	TGCAGTGCTAGCGGTAGGCGGGGGGGCGTCAATGAGCAGTTCTTC	CSASGRRGGVNEQFF
16	-	TRBV3-1	many	TRBJ2-2	TGTGCCAGCAGCCCCGGAATTAGCCGAGGGACCGGGGAGCTGTTTTTT	CASSPGISRGTGELFF
15	-	TRBV9	many	TRBJ2-7	TGTGCCAGCAGCGTCTCGGGACGGCCTTCCTACGAGCAGTACTTC	CASSVSGRPSYEQYF
16	TRBD1	TRBV29-1	many	TRBJ2-1	TGCAGCGTTGAAGATTTCGGGACAGTCCCCTCCAATGAGCAGTTCTTC	CSVEDFGTVPSNEQFF
13	-	TRBV5-1	-	TRBJ2-2	TGCGCCAGCAGCTTAGGGTTTACCGGGGAGCTGTTTTTT	CASSLGFTGELFF
13	-	TRBV5-1	many	TRBJ1-1	TGCGCCAGCAGCCTGGACCGGAACACTGAAGCTTTCTTT	CASSLDRNTEAFF
15	-	TRBV12-3/TRBV12-4	-	TRBJ2-2	TGTGCCAGCACCCGCCCCCTCGACCAAACCGGGGAGCTGTTTTTT	CASTRPLDQTGELFF
15	-	TRBV5-5	many	TRBJ2-7	TGTGCCCCCACTGGGCCCGGGACGGACACCTACGAGCAGTACTTC	CAPTGPGTDTYEQYF
14	TRBD1	TRBV10-3	many	TRBJ2-5	TGTGCCATCAGTGATTTACAGGGGAGTGAGACCCAGTACTTC	CAISDLQGSETQYF
16	-	TRBV7-6	many	TRBJ1-3	TGTGCCAGCAGCCCCGCTCCTGAGAGCTCTGGAAACACCATATATTTT	CASSPAPESSGNTIYF
16	TRBD1	TRBV4-1	many	TRBJ2-7	TGCGCCAGCAGCCACGCGGGCAGGACAGGGGGCTACGAGCAGTACTTC	CASSHAGRTGGYEQYF
16	TRBD2	TRBV4-2	many	TRBJ2-5	TGTGCCAGCAGCCGATCGACTAGCGGGATACAAGAGACCCAGTACTTC	CASSRSTSGIQETQYF
16	TRBD1	TRBV5-1	many	TRBJ2-5	TGCGCCAGCAGCTCCGGATCCGGGACAGGGGTGGAGACCCAGTACTTC	CASSSGSGTGVETQYF
13	-	TRBV20-1	many	TRBJ1-1	TGCAGTGCTAGATCTAGGTTGAACACTGAAGCTTTCTTT	CSARSRLNTEAFF
16	-	TRBV19	few	TRBJ2-1	TGTGCCAGTAGTATCCCCCCCCGGAACTTATTAGGTGAGCAGTTCTTC	CASSIPPRNLLGEQFF
16	-	TRBV20-1	few	TRBJ1-1	TGCAGTCGACCATTAACCGGGACAAAAAGACGGACTGAAGCTTTCTTT	CSRPLTGTKRRTEAFF
15	-	TRBV27	many	TRBJ1-2	TGTGCCAGCAGTCCCTCCGAGGGGCAGGGCTATGGCTACACCTTC	CASSPSEGQGYGYTF
12	TRBD1	TRBV10-3	few	TRBJ1-1	TGTGCCATCAGTAGGACAGGGACTGAAGCTTTCTTT	CAISRTGTEAFF
15	TRBD2	TRBV7-6	many	TRBJ2-5	TGTGCCAGCAGCCGACTAGCGGCGAACCAAGAGACCCAGTACTTC	CASSRLAANQETQYF
14	-	TRBV5-5	many	TRBJ2-7	TGCGCCAGCAGCCTAGGGACGGGTCGCTACGAGCAGTACTTC	CASSLGTGRYEQYF
13	-	TRBV6-1	many	TRBJ2-7	TGTGCCAGCATGGTGGCAAAGGATTACGAGCAGTACTTC	CASMVAKDYEQYF
14	TRBD1	TRBV5-1	many	TRBJ2-5	TGCGCCAGCAGCCGGGACAGGGGCCCAGAGACCCAGTACTTC	CASSRDRGPETQYF
17	-	TRBV4-2	many	TRBJ1-5	TGTGCCAGCAGCCAAGACATGACAGATTATAGCAATCAGCCCCAGCATTTT	CASSQDMTDYSNQPQHF
12	-	TRBV5-5	many	TRBJ1-1	TGTGCCAGCAGCTTGGGTAGTACTGAAGCTTTCTTT	CASSLGSTEAFF
14	-	TRBV5-1	many	TRBJ2-7	TGCGCCAGCAGCTCCCCAGACTTATCCTACGAGCAGTACTTC	CASSSPDLSYEQYF
16	-	TRBV5-5	many	TRBJ2-2	TGTGCCAGCAGCTTGGCTCCCAGGGCGAACACCGGGGAGCTGTTTTTT	CASSLAPRANTGELFF
14	-	TRBV10-2	many	TRBJ2-7	TGCGCCAGCAGTGAACCAGGACGCAAGGGCGAGCAGTACTTC	CASSEPGRKGEQYF
17	TRBD1	TRBV15	many	TRBJ2-3	TGTGCCACCAGCACTACTGTAGGGGGCGCATCCACAGATACGCAGTATTTT	CATSTTVGGASTDTQYF
15	-	TRBV3-1	many	TRBJ2-1	TGTGCCAGCAGCCCTTTCCGGGGGTACTACAATGAGCAGTTCTTC	CASSPFRGYYNEQFF
16	TRBD2	TRBV20-1	many	TRBJ2-1	TGCAGTGCCCAGTCGCCACGGGGACTAGCGGGAGATGAGCAGTTCTTC	CSAQSPRGLAGDEQFF
14	-	TRBV5-5	many	TRBJ2-3	TGTGCCAGCAGCCTGGGGCCCCTTCTGGATACGCAGTATTTT	CASSLGPLLDTQYF
14	TRBD1	TRBV7-2	many	TRBJ1-4	TGTGCCAGCAGCCGACAGGGAGTTAATGAAAAACTGTTTTTT	CASSRQGVNEKLFF
17	TRBD1	TRBV20-1	many	TRBJ2-2	TGCAGTGCTCCCGCTCCCGGGACAGGTTGGGGGACCGGGGAGCTGTTTTTT	CSAPAPGTGWGTGELFF
15	-	TRBV7-8	-	TRBJ2-7	TGTGCCAGCAGCGGTCTGGACAGTGGGGGTTACGAGCAGTACTTC	CASSGLDSGGYEQYF
12	TRBD1	TRBV20-1	many	TRBJ2-7	TGCAGTGCTAGGAAGACAGGGTACGAGCAGTACTTC	CSARKTGYEQYF
15	-	TRBV4-3	-	TRBJ1-3	TGCGCCAGCAGCGAGGTTGCGGTCCCAGGAAACACCATATATTTT	CASSEVAVPGNTIYF